A single sample gave rise to the 10 T cell receptor beta chains below, sequenced in a study of blood T cell repertoires in COVID-19. The table came from immunoSEQ multiplex PCR; TCRdb's copy has only in-frame clones and leaves some out. The profile shows about 87,000 clones, approximately 80% of them singletons. Sample: peripheral blood. The source is a woman between 70 and 85 years old with acute or convalescent COVID-19.

The genes are TRBV5-1 and TRBJ1-6; tentatively, D is TRBD1 (6 bases). Trimming took off 4 bases at V and 7 bases at J, with 18 bases between the two ends. This CDR3 is built from 16 residues. CDR1 SGHRS and CDR2 YFSETQ come from the germline V gene. The CDR3 DNA reads as TGCGCCAGCAGCCTACAGGGCATAGTAACAAATTCACCCCTCCACTTT. This codes for CASSLQGIVTNSPLHF.

The J gene is TRBJ1-2, the V gene TRBV27; D gene unclear. V lost 0 bases and J lost 9, with 14 bases in between. The CDR3 is 14 residues long. Germline lookup yields CDR1 MNHEY and CDR2 SMNVEV (reference sequence). CDR3 protein: CASSLSGGPGSYTF. The CDR3 bases are TGTGCCAGCAGTTTATCCGGAGGGCCGGGGAGCTACACCTTC.

V gene TRBV29-1 combines with J gene TRBJ1-2, with D possibly being TRBD1 (5 bases). The CDR3 is made up of 12 amino acids. Germline loops: CDR1 SQVTM, CDR2 ANQGSEA. The V gene lost 7 bases and the J gene lost 0 bases, with 9 bases spanning the gap. CDR3 in amino acids: CSATTANYGYTF. CDR3 DNA sequence: TGCAGCGCTACGACAGCTAACTATGGCTACACCTTC. Full variable domain (outside the CDR3, taken from reference TRBV29-1 and TRBJ1-2): SAVISQKPSRDICQRGTSLTIQCQVDSQVTMMFWYRQQPGQSLTLIATANQGSEATYESGFVIDKFPISRPNLTFSTLTVSNMSPEDSSIYLCSATTANYGYTFGSGTRLTVV.

J is TRBJ2-7 and V is TRBV11-3; 7 bases agree with TRBD1. This CDR3 is 13 amino acids long. The germline V gene encodes CDR1 SGHNT and CDR2 YENEEA. The J segment lost 7 bases and the V segment lost 6 bases, leaving 9 bases of the junction unmatched. The CDR3 region is CASSLGQVREQYF. CDR3 DNA sequence: TGTGCCAGCAGTCTAGGACAGGTTCGTGAGCAGTACTTC.

The CDR3: CASSRDREVHEQYF. The CDR3 DNA reads as TGTGCCAGCAGTAGGGACAGGGAGGTACACGAGCAGTACTTC. This chain joins TRBV2 and TRBJ2-7; 9 nucleotides agree with TRBD1. The CDR3 contains 14 residues. V shed 5 bases and J 5 bases; nucleotides not matched to a gene: 7. Germline V lookup: CDR1 SNHLY, CDR2 FYNNEI.

The chain is built from TRBV6-5 and TRBJ2-1, with D maybe TRBD2 (7 bases). Germline lookup yields CDR1 MNHEY and CDR2 SVGAGI. This CDR3 is 15 amino acids long. The germline V and J ends were trimmed by 7 bases and 2 bases, with 15 bases remaining between them. The CDR3 DNA is TGTGCCAGCACCACAGGCGGGGGCCCCTACAATGAGCAGTTCTTC. Translation: CASTTGGGPYNEQFF.

The chain joins TRBV5-6 to TRBJ2-1; TRBD1 might be the D (5 bases). Germline loops: CDR1 SGHDT, CDR2 YYEEEE. With 5 bases removed from V and 2 bases from J, the gap between germline ends came to 14 bases. CDR3 length: 15 amino acids. The DNA of the CDR3 is TGTGCCAGCAGTGCAGAGTGGGGCCCCTACAATGAGCAGTTCTTC. Residues: CASSAEWGPYNEQFF.

The rearrangement joins TRBV14 to TRBJ2-7, with 9 bases aligning to TRBD1. Trimming at V came to 6 bases and at J to 3 bases, leaving 6 bases not matched to a gene. This CDR3 has 14 residues. CDR1 is SGHDN, CDR2 FVKESK, per germline. CDR3 in DNA: TGTGCCAGCAGGTCCGGGACAGGGAACTACGAGCAGTACTTC. This translates into CASRSGTGNYEQYF.

This clone was seen only a few times. This chain joins TRBV11-3 and TRBJ2-3; 9 positions match TRBD2. The germline gives CDR1 SGHNT, CDR2 YENEEA. The CDR3 has 16 amino acids. J gave up 2 bases and V 5 bases, and 8 bases lay outside the gene matches. CDR3 coding DNA: TGTGCCAGCAGCCCCCAGACTAGCGGTTACACAGATACGCAGTATTTT. Protein: CASSPQTSGYTDTQYF.

The CDR3 region has the DNA TGTGCCAGTAGTACGGCCGGGACAGGCCCCTACGAGCAGTACTTC. Its translation is CASSTAGTGPYEQYF. This chain connects TRBV19 to TRBJ2-7; 8 nucleotides match TRBD1. The CDR3 extends over 15 amino acids. Germline V CDR1 and CDR2: LNHDA, SQIVND (reference sequence). V trimming: 4 bases; J trimming: 2 bases; junction bases outside the gene matches: 7.